The clone carrying this TCR beta chain has just a few counts. Its antigen is not identified. This record comes from a study of T cell repertoires in cytomegalovirus infection. About the study: It can be stated that public TCR beta signatures indicated CMV infection as well as a matching HLA type. General study points: The response measured ex vivo was dominated by TCR beta clonotypes (HLA-C-restricted and CMV-specific). Based on cumulative public TCR beta family frequency, carriers of CMV plus the relevant HLA were identified.

TCRdb passed the reads through MiXCR, listing each CDR3 protein once. Here the sample spans roughly 230,000 distinct CDR3 sequences, 12% being singletons. Germline lookup yields CDR1 KGHDR and CDR2 SFDVKD. The germline V and J ends were trimmed by 4 bases and 2 bases, with 15 bases remaining between them. This CDR3 region has 16 residues. Sequencing used PBMCs. This receptor was obtained from a human donor in good health (CMV status not recorded). Some clones in this sample may be carry-over from other donors' samples. The chain has TRBV24-1 and TRBJ2-3, with a tentative D call TRBD2 (6 bases). The CDR3 region is CATSDSSETVTDTQYF. The CDR3 region has the DNA TGTGCCACCAGTGACTCTAGCGAAACCGTCACAGATACGCAGTATTTT.